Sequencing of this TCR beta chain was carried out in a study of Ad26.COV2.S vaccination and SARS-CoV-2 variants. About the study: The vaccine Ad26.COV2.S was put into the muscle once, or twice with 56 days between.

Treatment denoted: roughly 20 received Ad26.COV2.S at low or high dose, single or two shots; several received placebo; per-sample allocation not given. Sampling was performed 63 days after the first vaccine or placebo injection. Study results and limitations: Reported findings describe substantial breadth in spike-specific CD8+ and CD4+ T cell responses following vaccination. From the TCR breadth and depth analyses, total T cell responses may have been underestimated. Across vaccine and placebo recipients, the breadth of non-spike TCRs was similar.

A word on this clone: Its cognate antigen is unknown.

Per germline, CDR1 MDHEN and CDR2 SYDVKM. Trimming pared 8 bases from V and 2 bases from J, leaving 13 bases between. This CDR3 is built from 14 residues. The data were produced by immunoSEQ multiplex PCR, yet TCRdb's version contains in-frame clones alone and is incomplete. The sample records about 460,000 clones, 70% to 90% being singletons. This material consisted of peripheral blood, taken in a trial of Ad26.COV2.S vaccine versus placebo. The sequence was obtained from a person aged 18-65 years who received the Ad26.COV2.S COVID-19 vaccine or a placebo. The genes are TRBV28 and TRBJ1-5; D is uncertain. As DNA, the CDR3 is TGTGCCAGCTGCAAAATGGCGGGCAATCAGCCCCAGCATTTT. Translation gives CASCKMAGNQPQHF.